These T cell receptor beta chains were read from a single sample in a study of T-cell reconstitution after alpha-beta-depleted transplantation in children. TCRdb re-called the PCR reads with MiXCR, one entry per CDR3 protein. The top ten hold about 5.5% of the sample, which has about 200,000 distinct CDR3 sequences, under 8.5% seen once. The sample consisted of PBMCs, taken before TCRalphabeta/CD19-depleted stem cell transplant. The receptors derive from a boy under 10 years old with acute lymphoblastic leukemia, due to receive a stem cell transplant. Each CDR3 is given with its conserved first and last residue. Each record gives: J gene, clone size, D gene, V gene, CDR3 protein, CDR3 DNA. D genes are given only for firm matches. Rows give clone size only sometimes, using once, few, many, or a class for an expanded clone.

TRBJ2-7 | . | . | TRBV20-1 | CSARGYSKSSYEQYF | TGCAGTGCTAGAGGGTACTCAAAAAGCTCCTACGAGCAGTACTTC
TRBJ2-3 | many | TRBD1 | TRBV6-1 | CASSEWAGTGITDTQYF | TGTGCCAGCAGTGAATGGGCCGGGACAGGGATCACAGATACGCAGTATTTT
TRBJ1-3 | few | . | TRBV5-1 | CASSQDPAFSGNTIYF | TGCGCCAGCAGTCAGGATCCTGCATTTTCTGGAAACACCATATATTTT
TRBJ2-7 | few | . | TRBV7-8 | CASSLRGDSVYEQYF | TGTGCCAGCAGCTTAAGGGGGGACTCGGTTTACGAGCAGTACTTC
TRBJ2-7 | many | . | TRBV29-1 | CSVVHLESYEQYF | TGCAGCGTTGTTCATCTAGAATCCTACGAGCAGTACTTC
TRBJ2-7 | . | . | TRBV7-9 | CASSWTRGGRTYEQYF | TGTGCCAGCAGCTGGACCAGGGGCGGACGGACCTACGAGCAGTACTTC
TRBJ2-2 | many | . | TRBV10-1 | CASSDGNTGELFF | TGCGCCAGCAGTGACGGGAACACCGGGGAGCTGTTTTTT
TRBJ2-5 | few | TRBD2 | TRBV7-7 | CASSFSAGGGEETQYF | TGTGCCAGCAGCTTCTCCGCGGGAGGGGGGGAAGAGACCCAGTACTTC
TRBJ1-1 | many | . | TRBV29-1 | CSLGMNTEAFF | TGCAGCTTAGGTATGAACACTGAAGCTTTCTTT
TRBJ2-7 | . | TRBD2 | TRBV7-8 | CASSPQRGVISYEQYF | TGTGCCAGCAGCCCCCAGCGGGGGGTCATCTCCTACGAGCAGTACTTC
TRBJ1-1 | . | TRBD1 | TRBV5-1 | CASSPAHRGLMNTEAFF | TGCGCCAGCAGCCCCGCTCACAGGGGTCTAATGAACACTGAAGCTTTCTTT
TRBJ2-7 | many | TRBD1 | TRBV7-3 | CASSLTWRTGPYNSYEQYF | TGTGCCAGCAGCTTAACGTGGAGGACAGGCCCATATAACTCCTACGAGCAGTACTTC
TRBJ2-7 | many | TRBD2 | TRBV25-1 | CASSSSGTSGYEQYF | TGTGCCAGCAGTTCATCCGGGACTAGCGGCTACGAGCAGTACTTC
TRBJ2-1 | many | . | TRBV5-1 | CASSFGVGEQFF | TGCGCCAGCAGCTTCGGGGTCGGTGAGCAGTTCTTC